Listed here is a single TCR beta chain. The data originate from a study of shared clonotypes between healthy human individuals. Donors were healthy HIV-negative adults without recently reported acute infections or vaccinations. Per germline, CDR1 SGHTA and CDR2 FQGTGA. This CDR3 region has 14 residues. The V and J ends lost 6 bases and 3 bases, in that order; junction bases with no gene match: 3. TCRdb's copy holds only in-frame clones and misses some; the assay was immunoSEQ multiplex PCR. The sample carries roughly 1,500,000 clones, 95% to 99% recorded once. Sequencing input: naive CD4+ T cells sorted from blood. Subset indicated: CD45RA+ positively selected. The chain uses TRBV7-3 and TRBJ2-7; 12 bases align to TRBD2. This sequence was found in a man under 40 in good health. The chain's CDR3 is CASSILAGGYEQYF. The CDR3 DNA reads as TGTGCCAGCAGTATACTAGCGGGAGGCTACGAGCAGTACTTC.